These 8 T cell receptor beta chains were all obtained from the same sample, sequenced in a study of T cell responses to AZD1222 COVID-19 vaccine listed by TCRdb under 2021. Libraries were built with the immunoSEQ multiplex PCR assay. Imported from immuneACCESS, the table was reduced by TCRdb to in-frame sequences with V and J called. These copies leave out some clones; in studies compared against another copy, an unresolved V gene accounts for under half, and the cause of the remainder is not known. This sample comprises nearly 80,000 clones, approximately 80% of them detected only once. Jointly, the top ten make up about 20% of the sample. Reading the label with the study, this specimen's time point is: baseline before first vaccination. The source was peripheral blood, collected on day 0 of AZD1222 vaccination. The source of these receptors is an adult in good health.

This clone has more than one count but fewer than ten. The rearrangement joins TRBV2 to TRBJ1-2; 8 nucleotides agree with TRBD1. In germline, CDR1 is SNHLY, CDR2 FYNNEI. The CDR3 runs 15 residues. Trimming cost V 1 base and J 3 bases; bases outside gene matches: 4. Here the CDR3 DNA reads TGTGCCAGCAGTGAAGGACAGGGGCTGGACTATGGCTACACCTTC. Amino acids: CASSEGQGLDYGYTF. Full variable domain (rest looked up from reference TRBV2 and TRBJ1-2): EPEVTQTPSHQVTQMGQEVILRCVPISNHLYFYWYRQILGQKVEFLVSFYNNEISEKSEIFDDQFSVERPDGSNFTLKIRSTKLEDSAMYFCASSEGQGLDYGYTFGSGTRLTVV.

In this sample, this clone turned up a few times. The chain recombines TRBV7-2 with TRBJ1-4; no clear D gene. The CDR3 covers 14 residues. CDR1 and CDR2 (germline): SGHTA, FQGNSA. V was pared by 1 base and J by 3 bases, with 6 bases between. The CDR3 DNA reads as TGTGCCAGCAGCTTAGGAGGAGCTAATGAAAAACTGTTTTTT. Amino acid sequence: CASSLGGANEKLFF.

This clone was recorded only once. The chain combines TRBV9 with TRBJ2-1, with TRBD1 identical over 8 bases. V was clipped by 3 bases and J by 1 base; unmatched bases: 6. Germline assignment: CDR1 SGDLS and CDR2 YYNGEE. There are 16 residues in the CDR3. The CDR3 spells CASSGRRQGSYNEQFF. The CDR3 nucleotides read TGTGCCAGCAGCGGGCGTAGACAGGGGTCCTACAATGAGCAGTTCTTC.

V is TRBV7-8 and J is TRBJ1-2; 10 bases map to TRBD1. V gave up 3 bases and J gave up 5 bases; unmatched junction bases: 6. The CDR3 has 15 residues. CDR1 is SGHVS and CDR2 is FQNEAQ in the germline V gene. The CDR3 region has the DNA TGTGCCAGCAGCTTGGTCAAGGGACAGGGGTATGGCTACACCTTC. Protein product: CASSLVKGQGYGYTF.

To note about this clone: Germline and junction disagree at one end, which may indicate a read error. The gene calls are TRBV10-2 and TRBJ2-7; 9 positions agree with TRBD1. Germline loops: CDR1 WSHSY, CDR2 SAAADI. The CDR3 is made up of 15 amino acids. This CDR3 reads CASSDQQGALGSPFF. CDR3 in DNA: TGCGCCAGCAGTGACCAACAGGGGGCCCTAGGGTCGCCCTTTTTC.

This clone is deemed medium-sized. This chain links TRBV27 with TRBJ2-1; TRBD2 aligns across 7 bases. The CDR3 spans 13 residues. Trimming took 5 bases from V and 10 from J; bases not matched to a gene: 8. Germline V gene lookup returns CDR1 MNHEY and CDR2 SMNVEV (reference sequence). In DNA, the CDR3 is TGTGCCAGCAGTCCCTTTGCGCGGGGGGAGCAGTTCTTC. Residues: CASSPFARGEQFF.

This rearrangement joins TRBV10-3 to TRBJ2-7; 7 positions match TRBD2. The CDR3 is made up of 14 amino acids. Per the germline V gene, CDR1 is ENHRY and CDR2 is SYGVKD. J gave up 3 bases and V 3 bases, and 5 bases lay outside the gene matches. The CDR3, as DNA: TGTGCCATCAGTGATGGGTTAGCGGGCTACGAGCAGTACTTC. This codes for CAISDGLAGYEQYF.

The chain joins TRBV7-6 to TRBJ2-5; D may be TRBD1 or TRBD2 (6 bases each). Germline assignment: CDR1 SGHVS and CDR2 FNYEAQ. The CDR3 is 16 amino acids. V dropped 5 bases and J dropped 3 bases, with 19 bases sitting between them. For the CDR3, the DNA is TGTGCCAGCAGCCCTAGTCAACCGGGGGCGAAAGAGACCCAGTACTTC. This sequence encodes CASSPSQPGAKETQYF.